This T cell receptor (beta chain) emerged from a study of cytomegalovirus exposure and HLA in healthy donors. The PCR had 60 Vbeta and 13 Jbeta primers. Profiling relied on immunoSEQ multiplex PCR, and the TCRdb table lists in-frame clones only, not all of them. There are 150,000 or so clones in the sample; 55% to 75% occur only once, and 2% to 2.5% lies in the top ten. Study-level findings and limits: CMV antigen specificity of three CMV-associated chains was confirmed in vitro.

This clone showed up just a few times. Its antigen is unidentified. The TCR was taken from a human donor in good health. Sequencing used PBMCs.

CDR3 loop: CASSYSEGLRGYTF. DNA of the CDR3: TGTGCCAGCAGTTACTCGGAGGGCTTGAGGGGCTACACCTTC. The chain links TRBV6-5 to TRBJ1-2; D gene ambiguous. The CDR3 has 14 residues. Germline V CDR1 and CDR2: MNHEY, SVGAGI. The V gene lost 0 bases and the J gene lost 8 bases, with 13 bases spanning the gap.